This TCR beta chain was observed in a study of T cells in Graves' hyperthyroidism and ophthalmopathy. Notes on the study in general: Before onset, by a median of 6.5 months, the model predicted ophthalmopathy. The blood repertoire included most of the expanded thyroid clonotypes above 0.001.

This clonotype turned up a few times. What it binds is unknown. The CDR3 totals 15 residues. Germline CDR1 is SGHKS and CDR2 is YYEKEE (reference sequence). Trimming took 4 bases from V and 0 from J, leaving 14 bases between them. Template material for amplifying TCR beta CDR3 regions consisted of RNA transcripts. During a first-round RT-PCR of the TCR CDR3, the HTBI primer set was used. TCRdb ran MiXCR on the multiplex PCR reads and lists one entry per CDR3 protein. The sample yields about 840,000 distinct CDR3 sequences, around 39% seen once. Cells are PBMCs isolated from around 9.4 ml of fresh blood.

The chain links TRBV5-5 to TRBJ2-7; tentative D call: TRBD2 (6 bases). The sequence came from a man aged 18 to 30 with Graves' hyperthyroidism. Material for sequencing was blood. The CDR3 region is CASSISGPLSYEQYF. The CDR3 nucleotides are TGTGCCAGCAGCATTAGCGGACCTCTCTCCTACGAGCAGTACTTC.